The T cell receptor (beta chain) under discussion was sequenced for a study of T cells after yellow fever vaccination (dated by TCRdb to the late 2010s). Concerning the study at large: The SMART-Seq v4 Ultra Low Input RNA kit was used to prepare libraries from fractions with low cell numbers. Blood was drawn at multiple timepoints before and after primary and secondary immunization, with bulk PBMC replicates and cell subsets isolated. To follow T-cell clones before and after primary and booster YFV17D yellow fever vaccination, bulk TCR alpha and beta repertoires were sequenced over time. Two healthy male donors, one aged 18 to 30 and one aged 30 to 40 years, were included in the cohort.

Synthesis of TCR cDNA relied on 5'RACE template switching, a step that introduced a universal primer site along with unique molecular identifiers. cDNA synthesis was primed from both the TCR alpha and TCR beta constant segments. Library amplification involved two PCR steps, and the second step added sample barcodes and sequencing adapters. Sequencing of the libraries was done on either Illumina HiSeq 2500 (2x100 bp) or NovaSeq (2x150 bp). In the authors' own workflow: Demultiplexing of reads and collapsing into UMI consensus sequences were performed with MIGEC, and V(D)J alignment was carried out with MiXCR. Vaccine-responding clonotypes were identified with edgeR using replicate PBMC samples, with FDR below 0.01 and a log2 fold change above 5 up to day 15 being required. Each bulk clonotype was labeled CD4 or CD8 based on which sequenced repertoire, CD4 or CD8, contained the clonotype at higher abundance. The public reads were run again by TCRdb, first through fastp at Q25 and then through MiXCR, and only productive beta chains were kept. Rows with one shared CDR3 protein collapse into an entry with the most common genes and DNA. The V and J calls were not made by the authors but by TCRdb's processing. This sample comprises about 360,000 distinct CDR3 sequences, over 5% of them detected only once. The leading ten clones occupy over 12% of the sample.

What the treatment or condition label conveys for this sample: live attenuated yellow fever vaccine strain. At every blood-draw timepoint, two biological replicates of bulk PBMCs were collected. PBMCs were isolated from peripheral blood using a standard Ficoll-Paque protocol. TriZol was used to extract RNA from bulk PBMCs, CD4 and CD8 fractions, and dextramer-positive and dextramer-negative fractions. The germline V and J ends show losses of 7 bases and 5 bases respectively, and no gene match explains 10 bases of the junction. The CDR3 contains 15 residues, cysteine and phenylalanine counted. This entry keeps only the CDR3 DNA: 45 bases, framed from base 1. CDR1 SGDLS and CDR2 YYNGEE were looked up in the germline V gene. For this clonotype: The specificity of this receptor is unknown. Base qualities are missing; no much larger clone stands one base away.

The investigation overall reported the following: Computational filtering was required because FACS-sorted repertoires could contain abundant contaminating clonotypes from the bulk population. After the booster, most of the clones that had expanded following primary vaccination were detected again (roughly 97% of CD4 and 80% to 90% of CD8), which suggests that memory was broadly maintained. A small share of clonotypes was detected in both CD4 and CD8 compartments, with the overlap likely arising from convergent recombination. Because the study included only a couple of donors, the extent to which the findings can be generalized is limited. Compared with the primary T-cell response, the secondary T-cell response was weaker but faster, peaking on day 5 rather than day 15.

The rearranged segments are TRBV9 and TRBJ2-1; the central 9 bases match TRBD2. The specimen comprised PBMCs, sampled 5 days after the yellow fever booster vaccination. The receptor was isolated from a man in his thirties or forties who received the YFV17D yellow fever vaccine. The DNA sequence follows: TGTGCCAGCTCCCTAGCGGGATTTCTCCACAATGAGCAGTTCTTC. It encodes CASSLAGFLHNEQFF.